Given below is one T cell receptor (beta chain) in context. The antigen remains undetermined. This entry comes from a study of shared clonotypes between healthy human individuals. Study-level background: Three CD4 naive, three CD4 memory, two CD8 naive and one CD8 memory plate were used per donor. General observations from the study: Four donors showed sharing of around 5% of naive CD4 clonotypes.

Per the germline V gene, CDR1 is SGHAT and CDR2 is FQNNGV. The CDR3 loop spans 15 amino acids. V lost 5 bases and J 5 bases, leaving 18 bases between the germline ends. Every donor was a Caucasian adult from Nashville, Tennessee. The method was immunoSEQ multiplex PCR; TCRdb's version includes in-frame clones alone and lacks a portion of them. This table has 1,500,000 or so clones, about 98.5% appearing once. The receptor was isolated from a man aged 25 to 40 in good health. This chain connects TRBV11-2 to TRBJ2-5; the D gene is possibly TRBD1 (6 bases). Input material: naive CD4+ T cells sorted from blood. The subset: CD45RA+ positively selected. The DNA of the CDR3 is TGTGCCAGCAGCCAGGGACAAGGGCGGCCCGAGACCCAGTACTTC. This encodes CASSQGQGRPETQYF.